This note documents a single TCR beta chain sequence. The record originates from a study of PD-L1 blockade in urothelial cancer. The CDR3 runs 13 residues. Trimming at V came to 7 bases and at J to 6 bases, leaving 6 bases not matched to a gene. Germline CDR1 and CDR2: MNHEY and SMNVEV (reference sequence). Repertoires were generated with immunoSEQ multiplex PCR, while TCRdb's copy carries only in-frame clones and drops some. The sample has 20,000 to 25,000 clones; approximately 84% are singletons. The source was PBMCs, collected around atezolizumab (anti-PD-L1) treatment. The receptor was isolated from a man between 65 and 85 years old with urothelial cancer. This sequence joins TRBV27 and TRBJ2-1, with 7 bases fitting TRBD2. CDR3 sequence reads: CASTIWGGNEQFF. The CDR3 region has the DNA TGTGCCAGCACCATCTGGGGGGGCAATGAGCAGTTCTTC.